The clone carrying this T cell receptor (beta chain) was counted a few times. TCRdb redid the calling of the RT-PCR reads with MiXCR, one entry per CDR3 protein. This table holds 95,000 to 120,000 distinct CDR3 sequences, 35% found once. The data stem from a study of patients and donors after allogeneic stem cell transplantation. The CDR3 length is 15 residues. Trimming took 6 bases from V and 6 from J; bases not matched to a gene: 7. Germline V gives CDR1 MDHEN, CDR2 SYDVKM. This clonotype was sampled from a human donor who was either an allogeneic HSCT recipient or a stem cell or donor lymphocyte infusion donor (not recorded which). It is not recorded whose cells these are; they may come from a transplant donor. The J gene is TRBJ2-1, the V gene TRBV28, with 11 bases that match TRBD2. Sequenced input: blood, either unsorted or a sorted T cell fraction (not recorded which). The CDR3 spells CASRLSGRAGNEQFF. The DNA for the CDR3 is TGTGCCAGCAGGCTTAGCGGGAGGGCGGGCAATGAGCAGTTCTTC.